This entry features one T cell receptor (beta chain) sequence. What it binds is unknown. 13 Jbeta primers and 60 Vbeta primers were used for the PCR. TCRdb's table, derived via immunoSEQ multiplex PCR, lists solely in-frame clones and lacks some. The data contain about 170,000 clones, less than 75% of them singletons. In germline, CDR1 is SGHTA, CDR2 FQGTGA. V lost 5 bases to trimming and J lost 0 bases, with 7 bases between them. This CDR3 is built from 13 residues. Those who donated were healthy bone marrow donors. The source of the sample is a study of cytomegalovirus exposure and HLA in healthy donors. Study information: From donors who were HLA-typed, an early data release held approximately 80 million unique TCRs. Study outcomes and limitations: Evidence from a later analysis indicated that most CMV-associated TCR beta chains looked HLA-restricted.

Sequencing was done on a sample of PBMCs. The gene calls are TRBV7-3 and TRBJ1-1; no clear D gene. This receptor was obtained from a girl between 5 and 17 years old in good health and CMV-seronegative. This CDR3 is CASSMRVNTEAFF. CDR3 in DNA: TGTGCCAGCAGCATGAGAGTGAACACTGAAGCTTTCTTT.